These 5 T cell receptor beta chains were sequenced from one sample in a study of beta chain features in type 1 diabetes. Since all of the isolated RNA was reverse transcribed, expressed TCRB transcripts were what got sequenced. Measured with immunoSEQ multiplex PCR; TCRdb has only the in-frame clones, and not every one. The data hold under 250,000 clones, with about 15% observed a single time. Study findings and constraints: Among patients with Type 1 diabetes, TCRB CDR3s were moderately but significantly shorter in every one of the four CD4+ subsets.

These receptors are not linked to any known antigen. The sequenced sample consisted of naive CD4+ T cells from blood. The receptors originated from a man aged 25-40 years with type 1 diabetes.

The chain is built from TRBV27 and TRBJ2-5; 7 nucleotides match TRBD2. Germline values: CDR1 MNHEY, CDR2 SMNVEV (reference sequence). Trimming cost V 5 bases and J 2 bases; bases outside gene matches: 2. The CDR3 length is 13 residues. CDR3 in DNA: TGTGCCAGCAGTCGGACTAGTCAAGAGACCCAGTACTTC. This sequence encodes CASSRTSQETQYF.

This clone was counted only a few times. The rearrangement joins TRBV2 to TRBJ1-2, with 8 positions matching TRBD1. Trimming cost V 7 bases and J 4 bases; bases outside gene matches: 11. Germline CDR1 SNHLY, CDR2 FYNNEI. The CDR3 runs to 15 residues. This chain's CDR3 is CASNGDDRGAYGYTF. The CDR3 bases are TGTGCCAGCAACGGGGACGACAGGGGAGCCTATGGCTACACCTTC.

CDR3 loop: CAWDRATEAFF. The CDR3 region has the DNA TGTGCCTGGGACAGGGCTACTGAAGCTTTCTTT. The chain combines TRBV30 with TRBJ1-1; 7 positions match TRBD1. The germline V gene encodes CDR1 GTSNPN and CDR2 SVGIG (reference sequence). The V and J ends lost 5 bases and 5 bases, in that order; junction bases with no gene match: 2. The CDR3 is made up of 11 amino acids.

This clone was detected a few times. V is TRBV28 and J is TRBJ1-5; a possible D gene is TRBD1 (5 bases). The CDR3 runs 11 residues. Germline V gene sequence: CDR1 MDHEN, CDR2 SYDVKM. V dropped 8 bases and J dropped 4 bases, with 6 bases sitting between them. This CDR3 reads CASRGNQPQHF. CDR3 nucleotides: TGTGCCAGCCGGGGGAATCAGCCCCAGCATTTT.

V usage is TRBV25-1 and J usage is TRBJ2-3, with a tentative D call TRBD1 (6 bases). The CDR3 is 15 residues long. V shed 5 bases and J shed 2 bases, with 14 bases lying between them. Germline V gene data show CDR1 as MGHDK and CDR2 as SYGVNS. CDR3 amino acids: CASSNTGSYTDTQYF. The CDR3 region has the DNA TGTGCCAGCAGTAACACAGGGTCTTACACAGATACGCAGTATTTT. Combining the CDR3 with reference TRBV25-1 and TRBJ2-3 gives the whole variable domain EADIYQTPRYLVIGTGKKITLECSQTMGHDKMYWYQQDPGMELHLIHYSYGVNSTEKGDLSSESTVSRIRTEHFPLTLESARPSHTSQYLCASSNTGSYTDTQYFGPGTRLTVL.